This T cell receptor beta chain was captured in a study of human T cells and chemical hapten exposure. Looking at the study overall: 2% DPC applied to a 2 cm by 2 cm arm area sensitized donors. Slight differences in pooled library volume were the main source of varying TCR yields across samples. Study-level findings and limits: Positive correlation was observed between PT1 expanded TCR counts and patch test score.

Library construction involved attaching unique molecular identifiers to individual cDNA molecules, which allowed quantitative, reproducible TCR counting. From the RACE reads, TCRdb called clonotypes with MiXCR, one entry per CDR3 protein. The table shows around 120,000 distinct CDR3 sequences, with approximately 15% occurring only once. Time point noted: pre-sensitization, week 0. Noted treatment: therapeutic diphenylcyclopropenone sensitization with weekly scalp DPC. This clonotype came up many times. Its specificity is not known. The CDR3 runs 11 residues. The V gene's germline CDR1 is DFQATT and CDR2 SNEGSKA (reference sequence). V was clipped by 6 bases and J by 5 bases, with 11 bases between them.

The chain carries TRBV20-1 and TRBJ2-7; D is uncertain. Source: whole blood, taken in connection with sensitization to the hapten diphenylcyclopropenone (DPC). This TCR derives from a woman aged 18-29 years with alopecia areata. Some clones in this sample may be carry-over from other donors' samples. CDR3 coding DNA: TGCAGTGCAAGTCCGGCCCACGAGCAGTACTTC. Residues: CSASPAHEQYF.